These 24 T cell receptor beta chains came from one sample sequenced in a study of blood T cell repertoires in COVID-19 (dated by TCRdb to 2019 to 2021). Library method: the immunoSEQ multiplex PCR assay. The immuneACCESS repertoire file appears here via TCRdb, limited to in-frame rearrangements. These files lack a portion of the clones; in checked studies, under half of the deficit traces to unresolved V genes, and the cause of the others is not known. Here the sample has a few hundred thousand clones; roughly 90% occur a single time. The ten largest account for over 0.9% of the sample. The specimen was PBMCs or T cells enriched from blood (not recorded which). The receptor set was obtained from a woman under 40 who had been exposed to COVID-19.

The gene calls are TRBV19 and TRBJ2-7; perhaps TRBD1 as D (5 bases). CDR1 LNHDA and CDR2 SQIVND come from the germline V gene (reference sequence). V dropped 4 bases and J dropped 2 bases, with 9 bases sitting between them. This CDR3 comprises 13 residues. The DNA of the CDR3 is TGTGCCAGTAGTACGACAGTACCCTACGAGCAGTACTTC. This sequence encodes CASSTTVPYEQYF.

This clone was detected only once. V gene TRBV29-1 combines with J gene TRBJ1-2, with unresolved D. The germline V gene encodes CDR1 SQVTM and CDR2 ANQGSEA. The ends were cut back, 3 bases at V and 2 bases at J, with 7 bases in the middle. This CDR3 is 12 amino acids long. The CDR3 loop is CSVEGVNYGYTF. The DNA of the CDR3 is TGCAGCGTTGAGGGAGTGAACTATGGCTACACCTTC.

The chain couples TRBV6-5 to TRBJ2-7; 9 bases are shared with TRBD1. CDR1 is MNHEY, CDR2 SVGAGI, per germline. The CDR3 runs to 16 residues. After removal of 1 base from V and 6 bases from J, the junction contained 10 bases not matched to a gene. The CDR3 protein is CASSYWKGTGIGEQYF. CDR3 nucleotides: TGTGCCAGCAGTTACTGGAAGGGGACAGGGATCGGCGAGCAGTACTTC.

This chain links TRBV29-1 with TRBJ1-3; D call uncertain. CDR1 and CDR2 from the germline V gene are SQVTM and ANQGSEA. The CDR3 sequence is 13 residues long. Between the trimmed V and J ends, which lost 0 bases and 8 bases, there was a span of 11 bases. For the CDR3, the DNA is TGCAGCGTTGAAGATCCCTTAGAAGACACCATATATTTT. It is translated as CSVEDPLEDTIYF.

The V and J genes are TRBV18 and TRBJ2-5; tentative D call: TRBD2 (6 bases). V dropped 3 bases and J dropped 5 bases, with 13 bases sitting between them. The germline V gene has CDR1 KGHSH and CDR2 LQKENI. CDR3 length: 14 amino acids. The CDR3 coding sequence is TGTGCCAGCTCACCTCGGGGAGGCGAGGAGACCCAGTACTTC. Translation: CASSPRGGEETQYF.

The table lists this clone with a count of one. The V and J genes are TRBV9 and TRBJ2-7, with 8 bases lining up with TRBD2. This CDR3 spans 15 amino acids. Germline CDR1 and CDR2: SGDLS and YYNGEE. V lost 10 bases to trimming and J lost 2 bases; unmatched junction nucleotides: 14. The CDR3 DNA is TGTGCCTGCCAAACCAACCGGGAGGGCCCCTACGAGCAGTACTTC. As protein: CACQTNREGPYEQYF.

This clone was found a few times. This chain connects TRBV28 to TRBJ1-2, with 7 bases identical to TRBD1. The CDR3 covers 12 residues. V trimming: 3 bases; J trimming: 8 bases; junction bases outside the gene matches: 3. Germline CDR1 and CDR2: MDHEN and SYDVKM. The CDR3 nucleotides read TGTGCCAGCAGTTTCTTAGGGGGCGGCTACACCTTC. This sequence encodes CASSFLGGGYTF.

This clone came up a few times. The V and J genes are TRBV5-8 and TRBJ1-2; TRBD1 aligns across 9 bases. Germline CDR1 reads SGHTS; CDR2 reads YDEGEE. The V segment lost 5 bases and the J segment 5 bases; nucleotides outside the gene matches: 7. The CDR3 runs to 14 residues. The CDR3, as DNA: TGTGCCAGCAGGTGGAGGGACAGGGTATATGGCTACACCTTC. Translated: CASRWRDRVYGYTF.

The chain recombines TRBV5-5 with TRBJ2-1; weak D call: TRBD2 (6 bases). The CDR3 totals 17 residues. Germline CDR1 SGHKS, CDR2 YYEKEE (reference sequence). Trimming took 3 bases from V and 2 from J, leaving 18 bases between them. In nucleotides, the CDR3 is TGTGCCAGCAGCTCCGCCCCCGGTGCGGGACCCTACAATGAGCAGTTCTTC. Encoded protein: CASSSAPGAGPYNEQFF.

The genes are TRBV6-1 and TRBJ2-7; TRBD2 matches at 7 bases. V dropped 1 base and J dropped 4; count of bases not matched to a gene: 13. The germline V gene has CDR1 MNHNS and CDR2 SASEGT. The CDR3 extends over 17 amino acids. CDR3 in amino acids: CASSEVFTGGLKYEQYF. Written as DNA, the CDR3 is TGTGCCAGCAGTGAAGTTTTTACGGGAGGCCTGAAATACGAGCAGTACTTC.

The V call is TRBV20-1, the J call TRBJ2-5; D is possibly TRBD2 (5 bases). V was cut by 6 bases and J by 5 bases, with 10 bases left in between. This CDR3 is 11 amino acids long. Germline CDR1 and CDR2: DFQATT and SNEGSKA (reference sequence). The CDR3, as DNA: TGCAGTGCCCACGGCGGGGAGACCCAGTACTTC. Translating gives CSAHGGETQYF.

The chain recombines TRBV18 with TRBJ2-2; D gene unclear. V was clipped by 3 bases and J by 6 bases, with 14 bases between them. Per the germline V gene, CDR1 is KGHSH and CDR2 is LQKENI. The CDR3 runs 15 residues. This chain's CDR3 is CASSPNPGSAGELFF. In DNA, the CDR3 is TGTGCCAGCTCACCTAACCCCGGGTCCGCCGGGGAGCTGTTTTTT.

The table lists this clone with a few counts. The genes are TRBV6-6 and TRBJ2-7; 7 bases line up with TRBD2. J gave up 0 bases and V 4 bases, and 3 bases lay outside the gene matches. The CDR3 has 14 amino acids. From germline, CDR1 is MNHNY and CDR2 SVGAGI (reference sequence). Here the CDR3 reads CASSSAGVSYEQYF. The CDR3 nucleotides are TGTGCCAGCAGTTCCGCGGGAGTCTCCTACGAGCAGTACTTC.

The chain joins TRBV19 to TRBJ1-1; TRBD1 agrees at 7 bases. Germline V CDR1 and CDR2: LNHDA, SQIVND (reference sequence). This CDR3 has 14 amino acids. The V gene end was trimmed by 5 bases and the J gene end by 5 bases; junction bases not matched to a gene: 8. The CDR3 region is CASSLTGDPTEAFF. CDR3 sequence (DNA): TGTGCCAGTAGTTTAACAGGGGACCCAACTGAAGCTTTCTTT.

The chain couples TRBV29-1 to TRBJ2-3, with D possibly matching TRBD1 (6 bases). The germline V and J ends were trimmed by 2 bases and 6 bases, with 15 bases remaining between them. From germline, CDR1 is SQVTM and CDR2 ANQGSEA. The CDR3 sequence is 14 residues long. CDR3 coding DNA: TGCAGCGTTGAACGACAGGCGAGTGGGGATACGCAGTATTTT. Translated, it gives CSVERQASGDTQYF.

The V and J genes are TRBV3-1 (or the pseudogene TRBV3-2) and TRBJ2-2; D is ambiguous. The CDR3 loop spans 13 amino acids. The V gene lost 3 bases and the J gene lost 2 bases, with 4 bases spanning the gap. Germline V lookup: CDR1 LGHDT, CDR2 YNNKEL (reference sequence). CDR3 loop: CASSHQNTGELFF. The CDR3 DNA reads as TGTGCCAGCAGCCACCAAAACACCGGGGAGCTGTTTTTT.

The genes are TRBV2 and TRBJ1-5; perhaps TRBD1 as D (5 bases). The CDR3 runs to 12 residues. CDR1 is SNHLY, CDR2 FYNNEI, per germline. The germline V and J ends were trimmed by 6 bases and 9 bases, with 12 bases remaining between them. As DNA, the CDR3 is TGTGCCAGCAGCGACAGCCCCCGGCCCCAGCATTTT. Translating it yields CASSDSPRPQHF.

The gene calls are TRBV10-1 and TRBJ2-2, with D hard to call. Trimming removed 6 bases from V and 1 base from J, with 12 bases in between. The CDR3 is 15 amino acids. Germline V CDR1 and CDR2: WNHNN, SYGVQD (reference sequence). The CDR3 region is CASSEYSVNTGELFF. In DNA form, the CDR3 reads TGCGCCAGCAGCGAATACAGTGTGAACACCGGGGAGCTGTTTTTT.

The chain couples TRBV2 to TRBJ2-2; 7 bases align to TRBD2. The germline V gene encodes CDR1 SNHLY and CDR2 FYNNEI. Germline trimming cut 1 base from V and 7 bases from J; bases unmatched to any gene: 15. The CDR3 extends over 18 amino acids. This CDR3 is CASSEVAGSGKLGGELFF. CDR3 bases: TGTGCCAGCAGTGAAGTGGCCGGAAGCGGGAAGTTAGGCGGGGAGCTGTTTTTT.

This clone turned up a few times. The V call is TRBV9, the J call TRBJ2-7; TRBD1 matches at 7 bases. The V gene's germline CDR1 is SGDLS and CDR2 YYNGEE. This CDR3 is 14 amino acids long. The V and J ends lost 4 bases and 1 base, in that order; junction bases with no gene match: 5. CDR3 nucleotide sequence: TGTGCCAGCAGCCCTCAGGGGGTTTCCTACGAGCAGTACTTC. Translated, it gives CASSPQGVSYEQYF.

The chain links TRBV27 to TRBJ1-6; possibly TRBD1 for D (6 bases). CDR3 size: 17 residues. Per germline, CDR1 MNHEY and CDR2 SMNVEV (reference sequence). Deletions cut 1 base from V and 0 bases from J, with 10 bases between. The CDR3 DNA is TGTGCCAGCAGTTTATTGACAGGAATCTCCTATAATTCACCCCTCCACTTT. Amino acid sequence: CASSLLTGISYNSPLHF.

The sample holds one count of this clone. The chain links TRBV10-1 to TRBJ2-2; 7 positions match TRBD1. The CDR3 sequence is 16 residues long. With 4 bases clipped from V and 2 bases from J, the junction kept 7 bases outside the gene matches. From germline, CDR1 is WNHNN and CDR2 SYGVQD (reference sequence). The chain's CDR3 is CASSVFGTENTGELFF. CDR3 sequence (DNA): TGCGCCAGCAGTGTTTTCGGGACAGAAAACACCGGGGAGCTGTTTTTT.

The V gene is TRBV21-1, the J gene TRBJ1-2; the table's TRBD1 call for D was not verified on the DNA. TRBV21-1 is labeled a pseudogene. This CDR3 has 19 amino acids. This chain's CDR3 is CASSKPPVGQEGPNYGYTF. The CDR3 coding sequence is TGTGCCAGCAGCAAACCCCCGGTGGGACAGGAGGGGCCTAACTATGGCTACACCTTC.

The chain employs TRBV7-9 and TRBJ1-1; D is unresolved. V lost 1 base to trimming and J lost 11 bases, with 5 bases between them. CDR3 size: 10 residues. Germline loops: CDR1 SEHNR, CDR2 FQNEAQ (reference sequence). CDR3 nucleotides: TGTGCCAGCAGCTTAGTCTTGGCTTTCTTT. Translated, it gives CASSLVLAFF.